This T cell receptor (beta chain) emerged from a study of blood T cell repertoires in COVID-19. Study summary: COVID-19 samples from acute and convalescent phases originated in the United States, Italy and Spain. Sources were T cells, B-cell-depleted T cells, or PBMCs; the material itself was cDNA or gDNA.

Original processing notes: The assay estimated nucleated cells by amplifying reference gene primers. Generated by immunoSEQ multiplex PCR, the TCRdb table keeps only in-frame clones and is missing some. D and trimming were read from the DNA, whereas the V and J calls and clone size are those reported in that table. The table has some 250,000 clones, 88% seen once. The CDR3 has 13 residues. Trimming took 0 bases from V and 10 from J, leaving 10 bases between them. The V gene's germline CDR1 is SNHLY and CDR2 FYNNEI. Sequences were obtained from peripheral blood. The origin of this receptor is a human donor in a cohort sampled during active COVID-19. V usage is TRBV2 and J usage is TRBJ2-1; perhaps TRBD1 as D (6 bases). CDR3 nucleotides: TGTGCCAGCAGTGAAGCAAGGGACATGGAGCAGTTCTTC. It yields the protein CASSEARDMEQFF.